This T cell receptor beta chain was sequenced for a study of technical replicates of blood from several donors. Germline V gene lookup returns CDR1 SGHAT and CDR2 FQNNGV. V was cut by 3 bases and J by 8 bases, with 5 bases left in between. The CDR3 sequence is 11 residues long. The table came from immunoSEQ multiplex PCR; TCRdb's copy has only in-frame clones and leaves some out. The repertoire includes about 78,000 clones, roughly 93% of them detected once, and about 0.37% sits in the top ten. Material: T cells isolated from PBMCs. The genes are TRBV11-2 and TRBJ2-1, with D uncertain. The clonotype originates from a human donor in good health. The CDR3 nucleotides read TGTGCCAGCAGCTTTCATCATGAGCAGTTCTTC. Amino acid sequence: CASSFHHEQFF.